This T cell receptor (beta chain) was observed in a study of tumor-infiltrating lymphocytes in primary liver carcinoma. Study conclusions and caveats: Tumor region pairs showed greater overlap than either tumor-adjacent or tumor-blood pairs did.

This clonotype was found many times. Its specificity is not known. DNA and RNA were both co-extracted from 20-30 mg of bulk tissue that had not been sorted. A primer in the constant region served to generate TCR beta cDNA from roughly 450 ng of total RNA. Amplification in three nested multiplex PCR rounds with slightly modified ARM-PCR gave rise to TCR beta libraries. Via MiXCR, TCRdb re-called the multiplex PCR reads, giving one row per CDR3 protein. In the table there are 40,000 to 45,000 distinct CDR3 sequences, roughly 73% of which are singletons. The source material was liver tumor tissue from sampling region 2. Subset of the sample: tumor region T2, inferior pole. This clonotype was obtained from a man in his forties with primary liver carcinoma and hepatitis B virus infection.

The CDR3 nucleotides are TGTGCCAGCAGTGAGGTATGGGGCCAGCCCCAGCATTTT. Encoded protein: CASSEVWGQPQHF. V and J are TRBV6-4 and TRBJ1-5; tentatively, D is TRBD1 (5 bases). This CDR3 is built from 13 residues. Germline CDR1 MRHNA, CDR2 SNTAGT. Trimming removed 3 bases at V and 7 bases at J, with 10 bases between.